Listed here are 18 T cell receptor beta chains from one sample, sequenced in a study of T cells in narcolepsy. The repertoire was sequenced with immunoSEQ multiplex PCR; TCRdb's copy has only in-frame clones and lacks some. The sample yields approximately 23,000 clones, 75% to 85% seen once. The sequenced sample was memory (CD45RA-) CD4+ T cells from blood. Every receptor here comes from a human donor in good health.

This clone was picked up one time. The V call is TRBV18, the J call TRBJ2-3, with a possible D match to TRBD1 (5 bases). Germline V gives CDR1 KGHSH, CDR2 LQKENI. The CDR3 has 15 amino acids. V shed 6 bases and J shed 10 bases, with 23 bases lying between them. DNA of the CDR3: TGTGCCAGCTCTTCCATCCGGGCGGCACAGGCCCCGCAGTATTTT. Residues: CASSSIRAAQAPQYF. The full variable domain, its missing parts supplied by reference TRBV18 and TRBJ2-3, is NAGVMQNPRHLVRRRGQEARLRCSPMKGHSHVYWYRQLPEEGLKFMVYLQKENIIDESGMPKERFSAEFPKEGPSILRIQQVVRGDSAAYFCASSSIRAAQAPQYFGPGTRLTVL.

The chain joins TRBV6-1 to TRBJ1-1; no clear D. The germline gives CDR1 MNHNS, CDR2 SASEGT. V gave up 3 bases and J gave up 1 base, with 12 bases separating them. The CDR3 loop spans 15 amino acids. The CDR3 region is CASSEAEAWNTEAFF. Here the CDR3 DNA reads TGTGCCAGCAGTGAGGCAGAAGCTTGGAACACTGAAGCTTTCTTT.

The chain employs TRBV28 and TRBJ1-1; D gene unclear. Germline V gene sequence: CDR1 MDHEN, CDR2 SYDVKM. The CDR3 is made up of 14 amino acids. V lost 6 bases to trimming and J lost 1 base, with 12 bases between them. The chain's CDR3 is CASSLRAANTEAFF. CDR3 DNA: TGTGCCAGCAGCTTAAGGGCCGCGAACACTGAAGCTTTCTTT.

The chain links TRBV4-1 to TRBJ1-4; D unresolved. Looked up from germline, CDR1 is MGHRA and CDR2 is YSYEKL. The V end was cut by 6 bases, the J end by 0 bases, with 8 bases between. There are 14 residues in the CDR3. CDR3 in amino acids: CASSVVTTNEKLFF. CDR3 DNA sequence: TGCGCCAGCAGTGTAGTTACAACTAATGAAAAACTGTTTTTT.

This rearrangement joins TRBV11-3 to TRBJ2-1; maybe TRBD2 (6 bases). Germline V CDR1 and CDR2: SGHNT, YENEEA. Trimming removed 5 bases at V and 7 bases at J, with 15 bases between. The CDR3 extends over 14 amino acids. CDR3 bases: TGTGCCAGCAGCGTTACCGGGGGTAGGAATGAGCAGTTCTTC. This encodes CASSVTGGRNEQFF.

As concerns this clone: This likely comes from a read error, as the CDR3 has no conserved phenylalanine or tryptophan at its end. The rearrangement joins TRBV10-1 to TRBJ1-5; D call uncertain. Germline V gene data show CDR1 as WNHNN and CDR2 as SYGVQD (reference sequence). Trimming removed 8 bases at V and 2 bases at J, with 22 bases between. CDR3 length: 17 amino acids. CDR3 DNA: TGCGCCAGCCTCGCCCCTACCGGGAGCTTTTGCAATCAGCCCCAGCATTCT. Its protein is CASLAPTGSFCNQPQHS.

The CDR3 bases are TGTGCCAGCAGTTTTAAAACTAGCGGGGGGGGAAACTACGAGCAGTACTTC. As protein: CASSFKTSGGGNYEQYF. The J gene is TRBJ2-7, the V gene TRBV27, with 13 bases that match TRBD2. After removal of 3 bases from V and 3 bases from J, the junction contained 8 bases not matched to a gene. The germline V gene encodes CDR1 MNHEY and CDR2 SMNVEV (reference sequence). CDR3 length: 17 residues.

V usage is TRBV27 and J usage is TRBJ2-7; 8 bases match TRBD1. CDR3 length equals 12 residues. After removal of 6 bases from V and 6 bases from J, the junction contained 4 bases not matched to a gene. Germline values: CDR1 MNHEY, CDR2 SMNVEV (reference sequence). The CDR3 loop is CASRGQGREQYF. Here the CDR3 DNA reads TGTGCCAGCAGAGGACAGGGACGCGAGCAGTACTTC.

CDR3 in DNA: TGTGCCAGTAGCGCCACTGGGGGGAGCACAGATACGCAGTATTTT. It is translated as CASSATGGSTDTQYF. This chain links TRBV19 with TRBJ2-3, with a possible D match to TRBD2 (6 bases). This CDR3 spans 15 amino acids. V lost 6 bases, J lost 0 bases, and 13 bases lay in between. Germline V gives CDR1 LNHDA, CDR2 SQIVND (reference sequence).

The gene calls are TRBV6-5 and TRBJ1-6, with D unclear. CDR3 length: 14 residues. Germline CDR1 reads MNHEY; CDR2 reads SVGAGI. Trimming removed 4 bases from V and 7 bases from J, with 11 bases in between. CDR3 in DNA: TGTGCCAGCAGTTCGTCACAGCCCAATTCACCCCTCCACTTT. Translating it yields CASSSSQPNSPLHF.

CDR3 in DNA: TGCGCCAGCAGTGAGCACGGGACTAGCAGTTACAATGAGCAGTTCTTC. This codes for CASSEHGTSSYNEQFF. This chain links TRBV10-2 with TRBJ2-1; 9 bases align to TRBD2. Germline CDR1 is WSHSY and CDR2 is SAAADI. The CDR3 loop spans 16 amino acids. The J segment lost 4 bases and the V segment lost 2 bases, leaving 6 bases of the junction unmatched.

The CDR3 DNA sequence: TGTGCCAGCAGTTTCACAGCCCAGTATAGCAATCAGCCCCAGCATTTT. It is translated as CASSFTAQYSNQPQHF. This chain links TRBV11-3 with TRBJ1-5; the D is unclear. V was cut by 6 bases and J by 0 bases, with 15 bases left in between. The length of the CDR3 is 16 residues. From germline, CDR1 is SGHNT and CDR2 YENEEA.

V and J are TRBV30 and TRBJ1-2; 8 bases fit TRBD1. This CDR3 has 17 amino acids. With 2 bases clipped from V and 4 bases from J, the junction kept 15 bases outside the gene matches. The germline V gene encodes CDR1 GTSNPN and CDR2 SVGIG (reference sequence). Here the CDR3 reads CAWSQGGQATKSYGYTF. As DNA, the CDR3 is TGTGCCTGGAGTCAGGGGGGACAGGCTACTAAATCCTATGGCTACACCTTC. The full variable domain, rest sourced from reference TRBV30 and TRBJ1-2, is SQTIHQWPATLVQPVGSPLSLECTVEGTSNPNLYWYRQAAGRGLQLLFYSVGIGQISSEVPQNLSASRPQDRQFILSSKKLLLSDSGFYLCAWSQGGQATKSYGYTFGSGTRLTVV.

The rearrangement uses TRBV23-1 and TRBJ2-1, with D tentatively TRBD1 or TRBD2 (5 bases each). TRBV23-1 is an open reading frame whose function is uncertain. Trimming stripped 4 bases from V and 2 bases from J, with 12 bases between. CDR3 length equals 15 residues. Written as DNA, the CDR3 is TGCGCCAGCAGTCGGGTGGGACCCCCCTACAATGAGCAGTTCTTC. It yields the protein CASSRVGPPYNEQFF.

CDR3 in amino acids: CASSLAFGSGSYEQFF. In DNA form, the CDR3 reads TGTGCCAGCAGCTTAGCGTTCGGTAGCGGGAGTTATGAGCAGTTCTTC. The V call is TRBV7-2, the J call TRBJ2-1; 9 bases are a match to TRBD2. The CDR3 spans 16 residues. Looked up from germline, CDR1 is SGHTA and CDR2 is FQGNSA. V trimming: 0 bases; J trimming: 8 bases; junction bases outside the gene matches: 8.

This CDR3 reads CASSLSPSAKNTGELFF. CDR3 bases: TGTGCCAGCAGCTTATCCCCTAGCGCCAAGAACACCGGGGAGCTGTTTTTT. The rearrangement joins TRBV7-6 to TRBJ2-2, with a possible D match to TRBD2 (6 bases). This CDR3 region has 17 residues. Germline loops: CDR1 SGHVS, CDR2 FNYEAQ. V was trimmed by 2 bases and J by 1 base, leaving 14 bases between them.

This chain links TRBV7-9 with TRBJ1-2, with D perhaps matching TRBD1 (5 bases). This CDR3 region has 13 residues. V was clipped by 9 bases and J by 3 bases, with 14 bases between them. Per the germline V gene, CDR1 is SEHNR and CDR2 is FQNEAQ (reference sequence). The CDR3 protein is CASQTGGDYGYTF. CDR3 DNA: TGTGCCAGTCAGACCGGGGGGGACTATGGCTACACCTTC.

The chain is built from TRBV11-2 and TRBJ2-7; D may correspond to TRBD1 or TRBD2 (6 bases each). Trimming removed 0 bases from V and 0 bases from J, with 9 bases in between. Germline loops: CDR1 SGHAT, CDR2 FQNNGV. The CDR3 sequence is 15 residues long. CDR3 sequence reads: CASSLEGGHSYEQYF. CDR3 coding DNA: TGTGCCAGCAGCTTAGAAGGGGGGCACTCCTACGAGCAGTACTTC. Together with reference TRBV11-2 and TRBJ2-7, the CDR3 gives the full variable domain: EAGVAQSPRYKIIEKRQSVAFWCNPISGHATLYWYQQILGQGPKLLIQFQNNGVVDDSQLPKDRFSAERLKGVDSTLKIQPAKLEDSAVYLCASSLEGGHSYEQYFGPGTRLTVT.